This T cell receptor beta chain emerged from a study of OX40 agonist ivuxolimab in advanced cancers. Turning to the study itself: Partial responses occurred in three patients (one hepatocellular carcinoma, two cutaneous melanoma). General observations from the study: Low levels of normalized T-cell clonal expansion also appeared in some nonresponders. Both CD4+ and CD8+ T cell populations in blood had undergone clonal expansion by week 6 at 0.1 to 3.0 mg/kg.

Autoimmune disease history or systemic immunosuppression led to patients being barred. The germline gives CDR1 MNHEY, CDR2 SVGAGI. V was clipped by 0 bases and J by 6 bases, with 6 bases between them. This CDR3 is 13 amino acids long. Details on this clone: Antigen: not known.

Clones were sequenced by immunoSEQ multiplex PCR, and TCRdb holds only the in-frame ones, with some missing. Here the sample spans around 140,000 clones, 85% to 95% being singletons. The sequencing here drew on CD4+ or CD8+ T cells sorted from blood, taken in a trial of the OX40 agonist ivuxolimab. The chain recombines TRBV6-5 with TRBJ1-5; tentatively, D is TRBD1 (5 bases). This sequence was found in an adult with an advanced solid tumor such as melanoma, head and neck, liver or kidney cancer. The CDR3 protein is CASSYSGLQPQHF. The CDR3 DNA reads TGTGCCAGCAGTTACTCGGGGCTTCAGCCCCAGCATTTT.